This T cell receptor (beta chain) came from a study of metastatic and nonmetastatic thyroid tumors. This clone occurred many times. Its antigen is currently unknown. Patients were all untreated before their thyroid surgery. Per germline, CDR1 DFQATT and CDR2 SNEGSKA (reference sequence). There are 16 residues in the CDR3. V lost 0 bases, J lost 2 bases, and 6 bases stayed unmatched. Regarding the study as a whole: Reportedly, malignant thyroid tumors had significantly higher TCR beta diversity than benign nodules, in blood and tumor.

Per the authors' pipeline: Variation in CDR3 across clinicopathological groups served as the basis for constructing a distant-metastasis classifier in papillary thyroid cancer. TCRdb reanalyzed the PCR reads via MiXCR. The V and J calls were determined by TCRdb, not by the authors. The sample shows tens of thousands of clones, about 17% of them seen only once. This chain connects TRBV20-1 to TRBJ1-2; TRBD1 matches 10 bases. The sequence was obtained from a male donor with papillary thyroid cancer or a benign thyroid nodule (not recorded which). Some clones in this sample may be carry-over from other donors' samples. Sequenced sample: blood. The DNA for the CDR3 is TGCAGTGCTAGAGACTGGGGACAGGGGCTCAACTATGGCTACACCTTC. Encoded protein: CSARDWGQGLNYGYTF.